This T cell receptor beta chain derives from a study of cytomegalovirus exposure and HLA in healthy donors (dated by TCRdb to 2016 to 2017). For context, the study as a whole: An earlier analysis of roughly 630 of the donors reported about 290 Gb of sequence data and some 120 million unique TCR beta sequences from 190 million or so T cells. An early release covering more than 500 HLA-typed donors comprised about 300 gigabases of sequencing data and some 79 million unique TCR sequences. Of the roughly 410 genotyped donors, roughly 76% were placed in the genetic ancestry cluster associated with self-reported Caucasian donors. The study aimed to test whether signatures of past pathogen exposure could be identified by cataloging public T cell receptors. Using immunosequencing, the study profiled T cell repertoires from about 620 subjects and related those repertoires to cytomegalovirus serostatus. Besides the first cohort of roughly 660 subjects, a separate validation cohort made up of over 95 different subjects was used. The study combined high-throughput TCR immunosequencing, statistical association of individual TCRs with disease status, and machine learning to predict cytomegalovirus infection status. A later analysis re-analyzed previously published TCR beta repertoires from 660 or so donors and added high-resolution HLA genotyping to study TCR occurrence patterns. In the later analysis, no new phenotypic data were used to find candidate immune exposures; instead, reliance was placed on TCR beta sequences and their occurrence across donors. An earlier analysis of approximately 640 of the donors applied high-throughput TCR beta sequencing to assess whether each TCR beta V gene segment acted as functional or pseudogenic. Donor age, sex, ethnicity and CMV serostatus were collected together with the repertoire data. In a later genetic analysis, genome-wide SNP genotypes for 398 of the 666 donors were used, and that subset was treated as a discovery cohort. Every repertoire in the discovery cohort had been generated on one and the same sequencing platform. HLA typing included class I and class II loci at four-digit resolution. The number of typed donors differed by locus: about 629-630 for A, B, C, DRB1 and DQB1; some 500 for DQA1; approximately 600 for DPA1; and about 470 for DPB1. About 5 DR-DQ haplotypes were handled as single units for association and clustering, since linkage in the cohort was strong. On average, over 200,000 unique TCR beta nucleotide sequences were sequenced per donor among fewer than 500 genotyped donors of the cohort, with about 19% of those sequences being non-productive.

As to this clone: There is no known antigen for this receptor.

Receptor libraries were prepared by the immunoSEQ multiplex PCR assay. A mixture of 60 forward primers for TCR Vbeta segments and 13 reverse primers for TCR Jbeta segments was used in the multiplex PCR. The CDR3 region of rearranged TCR beta genes was amplified from genomic DNA with a multiplex PCR assay. The amplified TCR beta libraries were sequenced on the Illumina HiSeq System as 87-base-pair reads. As for the original processing: A later analysis counted about 80 million unique TCR beta chains across the 666 repertoires, and around 9.9 million of these chains were shared by at least two donors. Raw reads were error-corrected and collapsed into unique sequences with a nearest-neighbor algorithm that merged closely related sequences to remove PCR and sequencing errors. To assign V, D and J gene segments, CDR3 sequences were aligned to IMGT reference sequences. For a sequence to be retained, at least a six-nucleotide match to both a V gene segment and a J gene segment was required. A rearrangement counted as productive if the CDR3 had no stop codons and remained in frame with V and J, and every other rearrangement counted as non-productive. CDR3 was defined according to IMGT convention as the region running from the second conserved V-encoded cysteine to the conserved J-encoded phenylalanine. Sequences without an unambiguous match to a single V gene segment were excluded from the earlier analysis of several hundred of the donors. An earlier analysis of a few hundred of the donors classified V segments as functional when productive rearrangements were above 56.7% and as segregating when the standard deviation between donors was above 5%. A statistical classification framework was built to diagnose cytomegalovirus status from the catalog of TCR beta chain sequences. In a later analysis, V and J genes were assigned by comparing TCR nucleotide sequences against IMGT/GENE-DB human TR gene sequences. In a later analysis, CDR3 sequences and most-parsimonious VDJ recombination scenarios were assigned using the TCRdist pipeline. In a later analysis, each TCR beta chain was defined by its CDR3 amino acid sequence together with its V-gene family, and reads lacking a unique V-gene family were excluded. To address suspected cross-contamination and a sequencing artifact, a later analysis removed 592 highly shared, low-generation-probability nucleotide sequences. A later analysis calculated a clonal expansion index for each public chain from normalized within-repertoire ranks of inferred template counts. A later analysis computed generation probabilities with a VDJ recombination model fitted to out-of-frame rearrangements, and checked the results against IGoR. Hypergeometric tests were used in a later analysis to score TCR-TCR, TCR-HLA and TCR-CMV co-occurrence, with a repertoire-size bias correction applied to the TCR pairs. A later analysis estimated false discovery rates by permuting HLA or CMV assignments 20 times. In a later analysis, co-occurring TCRs were grouped with DBSCAN, and TCRdist sequence similarity was added when clustering was performed within HLA-allele-positive subsets. Repertoires with fewer than 30,000 or more than 120,000 public chains were left out of co-occurrence clustering, as were roughly five repertoires with anomalous nucleotide sharing. In TCRdb, the immuneACCESS table is reduced to in-frame sequences with V and J assigned. These tables do not hold every clone; where another copy was compared, an unresolved V gene accounts for under half, and the others remain unexplained. V, J and clone size were drawn from that table, and D and trimming were deduced from the DNA. This sample's records show some 110,000 clones. The ten largest clonotypes hold approximately 2.6% of the sample.

The study at large found these results: A few of the identified cytomegalovirus-associated TCR beta chains were confirmed in vitro to be specific for cytomegalovirus antigens. In a later analysis, the rate of TCR association differed among HLA loci, with DRB1 alleles having the most associated TCRs and HLA-C alleles having the fewest. A later analysis associated about 17,000 TCR beta sequences with specific HLA alleles at a false discovery rate of 0.05. Because counts were too low, seventeen rarely observed V segments, including chromosome 9 orphons, were excluded from the earlier analysis of fewer than 650 of the donors. This cohort had only TCR beta chains sequenced, and the lack of alpha or paired-chain data limited which features could be detected. Sequencing depth was assumed to be roughly uniform across donors in the presence/absence analyses, though that assumption may not hold. In a later genetic analysis, a missense DCLRE1C variant was associated with V-gene and J-gene trimming of TCR beta chains, and the association was replicated in an independent cohort. The classifier was reported to diagnose cytomegalovirus status with high specificity and sensitivity in both the original cohort and the validation cohort. Strong co-occurrence of HLA alleles, especially DR and DQ, made assigning TCR associations to individual alleles difficult. A total of 164 TCR beta chains were listed by the study as associated with cytomegalovirus. Because the 87-base-pair reads could not distinguish some IMGT-functional V segments, including TRBV6-2 and TRBV6-3, those segments were excluded. It was suggested by the authors that the approach could potentially be generalized to other disease states and immunological phenotypes. According to a later analysis, most CMV-associated TCR beta chains appeared to be HLA-restricted, and the HLA associations seemed to be driven largely by CMV exposure. Because HLA typing was missing for some donors at each locus, association tests included only the typed subset. A further reported finding was that TCR beta sequences accurately predicted the HLA-A and HLA-B alleles for most subjects in the first cohort. A cluster of highly shared sequence variants was judged likely to represent a technical artifact of the sequencing pipeline. Most TCR sequences were observed very rarely across donors, whereas some public TCRs were present in many individuals. The only immune exposure information available for the cohort was CMV serostatus. A later analysis found that HLA-associated TCR beta chains were more clonally expanded and had lower generation probabilities than equally common non-associated chains. Linkage disequilibrium might explain the correlated functional status among segregating V segments, but an unknown experimental factor could not be excluded. According to a later analysis, parvovirus B19, influenza, CMV and Epstein-Barr virus appeared linked to several top co-occurrence clusters. A later genetic analysis reported fewer N-insertions in productive TCRs among donors in an Asian-associated ancestry cluster than the roughly 670-donor mean. In an earlier analysis of approximately 600 of the donors, most TCR beta V segments were observed in productive rearrangements about 90% or about 30% of the time, broadly matching IMGT annotations.

The CDR3 goes from the cysteine to the phenylalanine over 18 residues. Here the CDR3 DNA is all that survives: 54 bases in frame from base 1. CDR1 and CDR2, looked up from the germline V gene, are MDHEN and SYDVKM. V loses 3 bases at its end and J loses 4 bases; junction bases beyond the gene matches: 9. The cohort consisted of 650 to 850 healthy bone marrow donors. At the time of sampling, every cohort member was nominally healthy, though immune exposures that went unrecorded were likely present. The donor tested CMV seronegative and was one of the 352 seronegative cohort members. Every donor gave a peripheral blood sample, and the peripheral blood mononuclear cells from that sample were used for TCR beta sequencing. The Qiagen DNeasy Blood Extraction Kit was used to extract genomic DNA from the blood cell samples.

Sequenced input: PBMCs. Here the chain combines TRBV28 and TRBJ2-7, and TRBD2 matches 16 of the central bases. The clonotype originates from a man aged 25-45 years in good health and CMV-seronegative. The sequence in DNA is TGTGCCAGCAGTTTGGGACTAGCGGGAGGGCGATTAGAGTACGAGCAGTACTTC. It codes for CASSLGLAGGRLEYEQYF.